This T cell receptor (beta chain) was identified during a study of blood T cell repertoires in COVID-19 (dated by TCRdb to the early 2020s). For the wider study: Samples covering the acute and convalescent phases of COVID-19 were provided by collaborators in the United States, Italy and Spain. Sample metadata almost always included a de-identified subject ID, COVID-19 status, age in years and sex. HLA class I and class II types, where available, came from metadata supplied by the sample provider rather than from assay-based typing. The repertoires were released in a freely available public database meant as a resource for research on the immune response to SARS-CoV-2. Deeply sampled blood TCRbeta repertoires from subjects exposed to, actively infected with, or recovered from COVID-19 were included in the dataset. The prospective study material was composed of cDNA or gDNA derived from T cells, B-cell-depleted T cells, or PBMCs. Samples came from the ongoing ImmuneRACE study (first 160 participants) plus 1,254 subjects from 6 global collaborators. The full study reports these points: Clinical and demographic metadata were provided uncurated, with the amount varying by source and participant.

The collaborating institutions used their own protocols to collect whole blood in K2EDTA tubes. Collaborator samples were shipped for TCRbeta analysis as frozen whole blood, isolated PBMCs, or DNA extracted from either sample type. The CDR3 holds 15 amino acids from the cysteine to the phenylalanine. The DNA shown is the 45-base CDR3, in frame from base 1. CDR1 and CDR2 are read off the germline V gene (reference sequence) as MNHNY and SVGAGI. V is trimmed back by 7 bases and J by 3 bases, and the junction contains 12 bases that no gene match accounts for. The immunoSEQ Assay, a bias-controlled multiplex PCR, was used to amplify TCRbeta CDR3 regions from genomic DNA. The source study handled its data this way. Within the assay, amplification of reference gene primers was used to estimate how many nucleated cells each sample contained. To quantify the absolute abundance of each unique TCRbeta CDR3 rearrangement, sequence reads were collapsed and filtered. Productive Simpson clonality was computed per sample as the square root of Simpson's diversity index over productive rearrangements. TCRdb stores this immuneACCESS table with in-frame sequences only. Part of the clones is absent; in the studies checked, under half of the shortfall reflects unresolved V genes, and no reason is known for the rest. D and trimming were read from the DNA, whereas the V and J calls and clone size are those reported in that table. The sample includes 98,000 or so clones, with 91% observed a single time. The leading ten clones occupy about 6.3% of the sample.

With regard to this clone: What antigen it recognizes has not been identified. Base qualities are missing; no much larger clone stands one base away.

The sample was peripheral blood. This sequence was found in a human donor in a cohort sampled during active COVID-19. The V and J genes are TRBV6-6 and TRBJ2-7; 7 central bases correspond to TRBD2. This receptor has the CDR3 CASTQKREAGYEQYF. The DNA is as follows: TGTGCCAGCACTCAAAAACGGGAGGCGGGCTACGAGCAGTACTTC.